The TCR beta chain described here comes from a study of blood T cell repertoires in COVID-19 (TCRdb year 2020). As for the study more broadly: The collaborator samples originated in the United States, Italy and Spain and spanned the acute and convalescent phases of COVID-19. The material from the prospective study consisted of cDNA or gDNA derived from T cells, B-cell-depleted T cells, or PBMCs. The dataset comprised deeply sampled blood TCRbeta repertoires from subjects exposed to, actively infected with, or recovered from COVID-19. The repertoires were released in a freely available public database meant as a resource for research on the immune response to SARS-CoV-2. The samples were drawn from the first 160 participants of the ongoing ImmuneRACE study and from 950 to 1,500 subjects provided by 6 global collaborators. Sample metadata almost always included a de-identified subject ID, COVID-19 status, age in years and sex. Where HLA class I and class II types were available, the types were taken from metadata supplied by the sample provider, not from assay-based typing. The paper's findings and limits, for the study overall: Clinical and demographic metadata were provided uncurated, with the amount varying by source and participant.

In the case of this clone: Its binding antigen is unknown. Per-base qualities were not stored, and no clone one base away is much larger.

The CDR3 spans 15 residues, from the cysteine through the phenylalanine. Of the read, only the CDR3 DNA is kept; its 45 bases are in frame from base 1. Trimming leaves V shorter by 0 bases and J shorter by 0 bases, with the junction holding 1 base beyond the gene matches. The germline V gene sets CDR1 to SGDLS and CDR2 to YYNGEE. The immunoSEQ Assay, a bias-controlled multiplex PCR, was used to amplify TCRbeta CDR3 regions from genomic DNA. The authors' pipeline ran thus. Within the assay, amplification of reference gene primers was used to estimate how many nucleated cells each sample contained. To quantify the absolute abundance of each unique TCRbeta CDR3 rearrangement, sequence reads were collapsed and filtered. For each sample, productive Simpson clonality was calculated by taking the square root of Simpson's diversity index across productive rearrangements. TCRdb took this table from immuneACCESS and kept in-frame rearrangements with V and J called. Such tables lack part of the clones; where checked against another copy, unresolved V genes explain under half of the gap, and the rest is unexplained. The DNA gave D and trimming, while V, J and clone size come from that table. Here the sample has about 210,000 clones; approximately 90% occur a single time. Of the sample, 4% to 5.5% is held by the ten largest clones.

Each collaborating institution followed its own protocols to collect whole blood in K2EDTA tubes. For TCRbeta analysis, collaborator samples were shipped as frozen whole blood, as isolated PBMCs, or as DNA extracted from either sample type. Sample: peripheral blood. The TCR sequence derives from a woman between 35 and 50 years old with acute or convalescent COVID-19. The chain links TRBV9 with TRBJ2-5; 8 bases in between match TRBD1. At the DNA level, the sequence is TGTGCCAGCAGCGTAGGACAGGGGTACCAAGAGACCCAGTACTTC. This codes for CASSVGQGYQETQYF.